A selection of T cell receptor beta chains follows, all from one sample in a study of OX40 agonist ivuxolimab in advanced cancers. This table comes from immunoSEQ multiplex PCR, and its TCRdb copy is limited to in-frame clones, with some not included. This table has some 90,000 clones, 92% appearing once. The starting material was CD4+ or CD8+ T cells sorted from blood, obtained in a trial of the OX40 agonist ivuxolimab. The receptors shown here come from an adult with an advanced solid tumor such as melanoma, head and neck, liver or kidney cancer. CDR3s include the opening cysteine and the closing phenylalanine or tryptophan. The D gene is left open where the match is weak. Clone size is shown for a subset of rows, as once, few, many or a class of expanded clone.

v_call,d_call,cdr3_length,clone_size,j_call,cdr3_aa,cdr3_nt
TRBV5-8,TRBD1,17,once,TRBJ1-5,CASSLRGQVISNQPQHF,TGTGCCAGCAGCTTGAGGGGACAGGTTATTAGCAATCAGCCCCAGCATTTT
TRBV29-1,TRBD2,15,-,TRBJ2-3,CSVAPGASGRDTQYF,TGCAGCGTCGCCCCTGGGGCTAGCGGGAGAGATACGCAGTATTTT
TRBV5-6,TRBD1,13,-,TRBJ2-1,CASSWGTGGEQFF,TGTGCCAGCAGCTGGGGGACAGGGGGTGAGCAGTTCTTC
TRBV15,-,15,-,TRBJ2-7,CATSRDRGGGYEQYF,TGTGCCACCAGCAGAGATCGGGGCGGCGGCTACGAGCAGTACTTC
TRBV10-2,-,14,-,TRBJ2-7,CASLRDMSGYEQYF,TGCGCCAGCCTCAGGGATATGAGTGGGTACGAGCAGTACTTC
TRBV30,-,13,-,TRBJ2-5,CAWSVSGFETQYF,TGTGCCTGGAGTGTGTCAGGGTTTGAGACCCAGTACTTC
TRBV5-4,TRBD2,20,once,TRBJ2-7,CASSGLSVGTGGRITYEQYF,TGTGCCAGCAGCGGTCTCTCCGTTGGGACTGGCGGGAGGATTACCTACGAGCAGTACTTC
TRBV28,-,13,-,TRBJ1-1,CASSLTGSTEAFF,TGTGCCAGCAGTTTAACAGGGAGTACTGAAGCTTTCTTT
TRBV27,-,13,-,TRBJ1-5,CASGQEIYQPQHF,TGTGCCAGCGGGCAGGAAATCTATCAGCCCCAGCATTTT
TRBV2,-,12,-,TRBJ2-7,CASIGRFYEQYF,TGTGCCAGCATTGGGCGGTTCTACGAGCAGTACTTC
TRBV5-6,-,15,-,TRBJ2-1,CASSFLMASYNEQFF,TGTGCCAGCAGCTTTCTCATGGCCAGCTACAATGAGCAGTTCTTC
TRBV7-8,-,14,-,TRBJ2-1,CASSFERGNRGQFF,TGTGCCAGCAGCTTTGAAAGGGGAAACCGGGGGCAGTTCTTC
TRBV27,-,15,once,TRBJ2-3,CASSLNTGSTDTQYF,TGTGCCAGCAGTTTAAATACGGGCAGCACAGATACGCAGTATTTT
TRBV6-1,TRBD1,14,-,TRBJ1-2,CASTRPGGQSGCTF,TGTGCCAGCACCCGGCCGGGGGGACAGTCAGGATGCACCTTC
TRBV19,TRBD1,15,-,TRBJ2-7,CASSQSPGQSYEQYF,TGTGCCAGTAGTCAATCCCCGGGACAGTCCTACGAGCAGTACTTC
TRBV6-5,TRBD1,14,-,TRBJ1-2,CASSYSTGNYGYTF,TGTGCCAGCAGTTACTCGACAGGGAACTATGGCTACACCTTC
TRBV7-2,-,12,-,TRBJ2-1,CASSFGWGEQFF,TGTGCCAGCAGCTTTGGATGGGGAGAGCAGTTCTTC
TRBV4-3,-,13,-,TRBJ2-7,CASSQEVASEQYF,TGCGCCAGCAGCCAAGAAGTGGCCTCCGAGCAGTACTTC
TRBV19,-,13,-,TRBJ2-7,CASSGTNSYEQYF,TGTGCCAGTAGCGGGACAAACTCCTACGAGCAGTACTTC
TRBV19,TRBD1,14,-,TRBJ2-5,CASSRGQAWETQYF,TGTGCCAGTAGTAGAGGACAGGCCTGGGAGACCCAGTACTTC
TRBV9,-,16,-,TRBJ2-6,CASGPGAYSGANVLTF,TGTGCCAGCGGACCAGGGGCCTACTCTGGGGCCAACGTCCTGACTTTC
TRBV6-5,-,15,-,TRBJ1-1,CASSLTGRVNTEAFF,TGTGCCAGCAGTCTAACAGGGAGGGTGAACACTGAAGCTTTCTTT
TRBV2,-,16,-,TRBJ1-4,CASMGGTEATNEKLFF,TGTGCCAGCATGGGTGGGACGGAGGCAACTAATGAAAAACTGTTTTTT
TRBV19,TRBD2,15,-,TRBJ2-7,CASSNGGDSSYEQYF,TGTGCCAGTAGTAACGGGGGGGACTCTTCCTACGAGCAGTACTTC
TRBV6-5,-,15,-,TRBJ2-1,CASSYLGQSYNEQFF,TGTGCCAGCAGTTACCTCGGACAGAGCTACAATGAGCAGTTCTTC
TRBV15,TRBD1,14,-,TRBJ2-7,CATSRDRVGYEQYF,TGTGCCACCAGCAGGGACAGGGTAGGATACGAGCAGTACTTC
TRBV9,TRBD2,18,-,TRBJ2-1,CASSVNILSSGSDNEQFF,TGTGCCAGCAGCGTAAATATCCTGTCTAGCGGCTCCGACAATGAGCAGTTCTTC
TRBV7-9,-,19,-,TRBJ1-3,CASSLQRTVKRKSGNTIYF,TGTGCCAGCAGCCTCCAGCGGACCGTTAAACGGAAGTCGGGAAACACCATATATTTT
TRBV4-3,TRBD1,16,-,TRBJ1-2,CASSAQGTGFTYGYTF,TGCGCCAGCAGCGCCCAGGGGACAGGTTTTACCTATGGCTACACCTTC
TRBV10-3,TRBD2,17,-,TRBJ2-3,CAISEVLAGGITDTQYF,TGTGCCATCAGTGAGGTTCTAGCGGGGGGGATCACAGATACGCAGTATTTT
TRBV7-9,-,16,-,TRBJ2-7,CASSLARGPQRDEQYF,TGTGCCAGCAGCTTAGCGCGGGGGCCGCAAAGGGACGAGCAGTACTTC
TRBV6-6,-,13,-,TRBJ1-6,CASSALYNSPLHF,TGTGCCAGCAGCGCACTCTATAATTCACCCCTCCACTTT
TRBV14,-,13,-,TRBJ2-2,CASSWLNTGELFF,TGTGCCAGCAGCTGGCTTAACACCGGGGAGCTGTTTTTT
TRBV9,-,14,-,TRBJ2-6,CASSTPDGANVLTF,TGTGCCAGCAGCACCCCGGACGGGGCCAACGTCCTGACTTTC
TRBV10-1,-,13,-,TRBJ1-5,CASSAVSNQPQHF,TGCGCCAGCAGTGCTGTTAGCAATCAGCCCCAGCATTTT
TRBV5-4,-,12,-,TRBJ1-2,CASSRGGGGYTF,TGTGCCAGCAGCAGAGGAGGCGGTGGCTACACCTTC
TRBV19,-,15,-,TRBJ1-6,CASSAGEAYNSPLHF,TGTGCCAGTAGTGCGGGGGAGGCCTATAATTCACCCCTCCACTTT
TRBV27,-,13,-,TRBJ1-6,CASKKGTNSPLHF,TGTGCCAGCAAGAAGGGGACAAATTCACCCCTCCACTTT
TRBV29-1,TRBD2,14,-,TRBJ2-2,CSVEAGGPAGELFF,TGCAGCGTTGAAGCGGGAGGGCCGGCCGGGGAGCTGTTTTTT
TRBV9,TRBD1,15,-,TRBJ1-5,CASSVGSGGGQPQHF,TGTGCCAGCAGCGTAGGGTCAGGGGGCGGTCAGCCCCAGCATTTT
TRBV28,-,16,-,TRBJ2-6,CASSYGRGFGANVLTF,TGTGCCAGCAGCTACGGGCGAGGATTTGGGGCCAACGTCCTGACTTTC
TRBV7-9,-,12,once,TRBJ2-2,CVGGFNTGELFF,TGTGTTGGGGGGTTCAACACCGGGGAGCTGTTTTTT
TRBV6-5,TRBD1,15,once,TRBJ2-1,CASSSGTGDYNEQFF,TGTGCCAGCAGTTCCGGGACAGGGGATTACAATGAGCAGTTCTTC
TRBV5-1,-,12,-,TRBJ2-2,CASSPGEGELFF,TGCGCCAGCAGCCCGGGGGAAGGGGAGCTGTTTTTT
TRBV25-1,TRBD1,15,-,TRBJ2-7,CASSAWTGGRNEQYF,TGTGCCAGCAGTGCCTGGACAGGGGGTCGAAACGAGCAGTACTTC
TRBV9,-,15,-,TRBJ1-2,CASSVVSGPGNGYTF,TGTGCCAGCAGCGTAGTGAGCGGTCCGGGTAATGGCTACACCTTC
TRBV27,TRBD1,15,-,TRBJ1-1,CASSNRGLGSTEAFF,TGTGCCAGCTCCAACAGGGGACTAGGGAGCACTGAAGCTTTCTTT
TRBV10-2,TRBD2,16,-,TRBJ2-1,CASSVASGGVYNEQFF,TGCGCCAGCAGTGTCGCTAGCGGGGGGGTGTACAATGAGCAGTTCTTC
TRBV28,TRBD2,14,once,TRBJ2-5,CATLPGLAGGAQYF,TGTGCCACCCTCCCGGGACTAGCGGGAGGCGCCCAGTACTTC